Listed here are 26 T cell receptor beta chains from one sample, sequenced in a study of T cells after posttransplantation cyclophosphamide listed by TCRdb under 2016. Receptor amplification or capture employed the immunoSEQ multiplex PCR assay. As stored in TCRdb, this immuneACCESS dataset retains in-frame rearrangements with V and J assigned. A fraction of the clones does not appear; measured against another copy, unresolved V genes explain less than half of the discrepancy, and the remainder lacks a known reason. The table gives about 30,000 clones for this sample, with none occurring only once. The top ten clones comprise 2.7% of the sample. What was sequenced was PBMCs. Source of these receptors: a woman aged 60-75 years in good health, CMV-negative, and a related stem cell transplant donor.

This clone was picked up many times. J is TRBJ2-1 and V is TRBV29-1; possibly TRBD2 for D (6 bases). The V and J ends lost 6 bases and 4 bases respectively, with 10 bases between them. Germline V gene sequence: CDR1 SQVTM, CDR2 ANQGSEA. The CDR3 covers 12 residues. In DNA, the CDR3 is TGCAGCGTCGGGACTCCTTACAATGAGCAGTTCTTC. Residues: CSVGTPYNEQFF.

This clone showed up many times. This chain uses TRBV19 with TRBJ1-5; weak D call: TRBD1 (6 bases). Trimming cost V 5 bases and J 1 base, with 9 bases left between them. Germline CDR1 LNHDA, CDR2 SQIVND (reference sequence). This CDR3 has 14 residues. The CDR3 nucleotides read TGTGCCAGTAGTGTTGGACAGAGCAATCAGCCCCAGCATTTT. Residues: CASSVGQSNQPQHF.

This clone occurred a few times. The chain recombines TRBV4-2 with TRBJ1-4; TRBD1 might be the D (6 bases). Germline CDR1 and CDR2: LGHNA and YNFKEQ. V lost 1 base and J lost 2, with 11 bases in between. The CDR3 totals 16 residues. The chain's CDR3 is CASSQVSQGTNEKLFF. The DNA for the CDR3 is TGTGCCAGCAGCCAAGTTAGCCAGGGGACTAATGAAAAACTGTTTTTT.

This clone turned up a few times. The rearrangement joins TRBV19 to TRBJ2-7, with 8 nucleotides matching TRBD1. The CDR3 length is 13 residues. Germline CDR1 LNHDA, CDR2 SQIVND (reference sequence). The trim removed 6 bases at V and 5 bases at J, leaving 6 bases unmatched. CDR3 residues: CASSRTGSDEQYF. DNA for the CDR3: TGTGCCAGTAGCCGGACAGGGAGTGACGAGCAGTACTTC.

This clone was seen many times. DNA for the CDR3: TGCGCCAGCAGCCGGTTCGGGTTGGGTGAGCAGTTCTTC. It yields the protein CASSRFGLGEQFF. J is TRBJ2-1 and V is TRBV5-1; D unclear. The germline V gene has CDR1 SGHRS and CDR2 YFSETQ. This CDR3 comprises 13 residues. Trimming cost V 4 bases and J 9 bases, with 14 bases left between them.

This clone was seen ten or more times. DNA for the CDR3: TGTGCCATCAGTGAGCCCCGGGGGACGACAAACAATGAGCAGTTCTTC. This codes for CAISEPRGTTNNEQFF. The rearrangement links TRBV10-3 to TRBJ2-1; weak D call: TRBD2 (6 bases). With 2 bases removed from V and 5 bases from J, the gap between germline ends came to 16 bases. This CDR3 comprises 16 residues. Germline lookup yields CDR1 ENHRY and CDR2 SYGVKD.

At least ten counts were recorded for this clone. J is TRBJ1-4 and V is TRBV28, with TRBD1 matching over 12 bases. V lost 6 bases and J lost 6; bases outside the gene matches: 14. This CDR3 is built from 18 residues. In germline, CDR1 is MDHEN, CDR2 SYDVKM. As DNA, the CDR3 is TGTGCCAGCAGGTCGGGACAGGGGGCGAAGATTGGTTATGAAAAACTGTTTTTT. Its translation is CASRSGQGAKIGYEKLFF.

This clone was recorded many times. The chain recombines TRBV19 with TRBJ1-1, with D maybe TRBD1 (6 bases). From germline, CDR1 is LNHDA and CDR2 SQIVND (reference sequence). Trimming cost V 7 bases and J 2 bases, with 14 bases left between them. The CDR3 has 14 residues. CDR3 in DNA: TGTGCCAGTACCGACAGGTTCTCTAACACTGAAGCTTTCTTT. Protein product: CASTDRFSNTEAFF.

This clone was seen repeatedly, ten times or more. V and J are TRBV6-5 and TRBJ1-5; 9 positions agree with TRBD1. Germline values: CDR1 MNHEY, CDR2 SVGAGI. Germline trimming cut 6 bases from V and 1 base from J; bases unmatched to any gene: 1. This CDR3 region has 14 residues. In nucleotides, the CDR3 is TGTGCCAGCAGGGACAGGGGAAGCAATCAGCCCCAGCATTTT. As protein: CASRDRGSNQPQHF.

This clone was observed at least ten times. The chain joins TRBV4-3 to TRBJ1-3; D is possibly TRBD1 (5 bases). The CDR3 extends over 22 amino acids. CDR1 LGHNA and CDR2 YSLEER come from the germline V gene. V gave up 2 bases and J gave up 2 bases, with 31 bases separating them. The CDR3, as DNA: TGCGCCAGCAGCCAAAGGAGGGTGGTAAGCTTGGGGGACTCATCGGCTGGAAACACCATATATTTT. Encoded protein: CASSQRRVVSLGDSSAGNTIYF.

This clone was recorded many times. The CDR3 is CASSIGTAGNTIYF. The CDR3, as DNA: TGTGCCAGTAGTATCGGGACAGCTGGAAACACCATATATTTT. The J gene is TRBJ1-3, the V gene TRBV19, with 7 bases that match TRBD1. In germline, CDR1 is LNHDA, CDR2 SQIVND (reference sequence). CDR3 length: 14 residues. V shed 3 bases and J 2 bases; nucleotides not matched to a gene: 1.

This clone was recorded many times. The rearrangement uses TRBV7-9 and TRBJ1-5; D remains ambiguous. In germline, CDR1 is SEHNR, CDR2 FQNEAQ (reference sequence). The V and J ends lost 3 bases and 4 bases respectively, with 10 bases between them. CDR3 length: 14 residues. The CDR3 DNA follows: TGTGCCAGCAGCTTGTCAGCGTTTAATCAGCCCCAGCATTTT. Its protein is CASSLSAFNQPQHF.

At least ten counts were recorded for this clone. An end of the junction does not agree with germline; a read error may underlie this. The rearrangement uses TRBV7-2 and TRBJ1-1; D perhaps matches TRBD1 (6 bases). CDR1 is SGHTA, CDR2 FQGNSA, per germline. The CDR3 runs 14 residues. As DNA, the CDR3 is TGTGCCAGCACCTTACAGGGTCGGAACACTGAAGCTTTCTTT. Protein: CASTLQGRNTEAFF.

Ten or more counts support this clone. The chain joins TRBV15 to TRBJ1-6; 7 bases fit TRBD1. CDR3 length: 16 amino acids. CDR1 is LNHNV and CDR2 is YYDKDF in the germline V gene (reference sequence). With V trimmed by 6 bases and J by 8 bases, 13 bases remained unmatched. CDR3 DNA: TGTGCCACCAGGCCTCGGACAGGTTTAGTCGATTCACCCCTCCACTTT. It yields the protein CATRPRTGLVDSPLHF.

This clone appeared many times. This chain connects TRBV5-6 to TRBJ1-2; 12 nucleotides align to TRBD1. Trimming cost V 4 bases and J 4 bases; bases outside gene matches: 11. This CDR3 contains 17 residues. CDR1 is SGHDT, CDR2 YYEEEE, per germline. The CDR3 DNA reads TGTGCCAGCAGCCTCCGGGGGACAGGGGGCGAAGGCTATGGCTACACCTTC. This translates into CASSLRGTGGEGYGYTF.

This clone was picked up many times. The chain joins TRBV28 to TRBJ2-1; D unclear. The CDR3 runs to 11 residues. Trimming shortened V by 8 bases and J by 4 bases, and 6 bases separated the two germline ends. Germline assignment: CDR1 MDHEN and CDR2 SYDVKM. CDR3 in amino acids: CASAYYNEQFF. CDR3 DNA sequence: TGTGCCAGCGCCTATTACAATGAGCAGTTCTTC.

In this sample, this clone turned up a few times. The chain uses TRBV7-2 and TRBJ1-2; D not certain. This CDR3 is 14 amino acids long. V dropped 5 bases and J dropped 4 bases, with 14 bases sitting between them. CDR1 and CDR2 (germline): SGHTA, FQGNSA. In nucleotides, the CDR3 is TGTGCCAGCAGCCTCAAAACAGCCTTCTATGGCTACACCTTC. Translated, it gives CASSLKTAFYGYTF. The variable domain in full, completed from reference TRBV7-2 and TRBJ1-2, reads GAGVSQSPSNKVTEKGKDVELRCDPISGHTALYWYRQSLGQGLEFLIYFQGNSAPDKSGLPSDRFSAERTGGSVSTLTIQRTQQEDSAVYLCASSLKTAFYGYTFGSGTRLTVV.

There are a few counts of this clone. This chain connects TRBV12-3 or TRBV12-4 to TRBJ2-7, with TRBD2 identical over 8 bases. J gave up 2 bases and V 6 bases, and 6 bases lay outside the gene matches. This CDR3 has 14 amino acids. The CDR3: CASSATSGPYEQYF. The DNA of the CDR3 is TGTGCCAGCAGCGCTACTAGCGGACCCTACGAGCAGTACTTC.

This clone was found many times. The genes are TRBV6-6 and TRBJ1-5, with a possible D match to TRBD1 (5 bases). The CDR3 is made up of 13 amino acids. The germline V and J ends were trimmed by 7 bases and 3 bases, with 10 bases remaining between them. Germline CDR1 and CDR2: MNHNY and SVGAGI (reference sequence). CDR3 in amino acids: CASKDSNNQPQHF. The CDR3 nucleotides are TGTGCCAGCAAAGACAGCAACAATCAGCCCCAGCATTTT.

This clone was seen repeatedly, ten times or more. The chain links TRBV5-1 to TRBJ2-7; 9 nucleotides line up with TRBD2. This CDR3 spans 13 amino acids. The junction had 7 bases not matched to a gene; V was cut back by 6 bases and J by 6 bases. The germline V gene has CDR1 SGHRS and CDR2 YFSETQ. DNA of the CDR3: TGCGCCAGCAAAAAAGCGGGAGGCAGCGAGCAGTACTTC. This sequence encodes CASKKAGGSEQYF.

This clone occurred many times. CDR3 bases: TGCGCCAGCAGCCTCAGACAGGGGACAAGCAATCAGCCCCAGCATTTT. Translated, it gives CASSLRQGTSNQPQHF. This rearrangement joins TRBV4-1 to TRBJ1-5; 8 bases match TRBD1. V lost 4 bases, J lost 1 base, and 6 bases stayed unmatched. This CDR3 is 16 amino acids long. Germline CDR1 MGHRA, CDR2 YSYEKL.

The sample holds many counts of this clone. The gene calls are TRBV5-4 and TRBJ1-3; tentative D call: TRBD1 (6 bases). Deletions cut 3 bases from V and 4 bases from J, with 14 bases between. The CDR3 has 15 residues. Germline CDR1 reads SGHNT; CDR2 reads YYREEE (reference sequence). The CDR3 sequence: CASSSGGGAGNTIYF. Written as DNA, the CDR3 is TGTGCCAGCAGCTCGGGAGGGGGGGCCGGAAACACCATATATTTT.

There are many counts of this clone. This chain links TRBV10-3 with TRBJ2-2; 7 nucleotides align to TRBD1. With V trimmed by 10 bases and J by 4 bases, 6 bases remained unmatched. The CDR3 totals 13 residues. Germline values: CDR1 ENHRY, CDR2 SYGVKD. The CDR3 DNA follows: TGTGCCACACAGGGGTCAGGCACCGGGGAGCTGTTTTTT. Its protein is CATQGSGTGELFF.

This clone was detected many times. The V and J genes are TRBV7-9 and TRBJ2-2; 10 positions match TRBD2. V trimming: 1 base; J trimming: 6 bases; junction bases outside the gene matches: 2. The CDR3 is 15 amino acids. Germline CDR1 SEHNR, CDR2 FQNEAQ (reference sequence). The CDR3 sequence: CASSLVAGGSGELFF. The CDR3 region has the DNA TGTGCCAGCAGCTTAGTAGCGGGAGGATCCGGGGAGCTGTTTTTT.

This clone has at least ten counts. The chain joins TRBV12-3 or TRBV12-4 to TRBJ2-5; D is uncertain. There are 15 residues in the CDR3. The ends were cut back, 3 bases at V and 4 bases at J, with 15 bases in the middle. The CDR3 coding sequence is TGTGCCAGCAGTTTCGGGTCTGGTAGGTCAGAGACCCAGTACTTC. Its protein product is CASSFGSGRSETQYF.

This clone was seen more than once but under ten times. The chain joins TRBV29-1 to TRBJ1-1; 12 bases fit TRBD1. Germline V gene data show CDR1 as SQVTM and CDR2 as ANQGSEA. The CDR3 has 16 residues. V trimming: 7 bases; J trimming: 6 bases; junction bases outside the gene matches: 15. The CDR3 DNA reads TGCAGCGCTTATCGGGGACAGGGGGCCGTCCGGCCTGAAGCTTTCTTT. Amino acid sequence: CSAYRGQGAVRPEAFF.